This TCR beta chain was recovered during a study of blood T cell repertoires in COVID-19. The CDR3 extends over 17 amino acids. Trimming removed 4 bases at V and 0 bases at J, with 17 bases between. The germline V gene encodes CDR1 KGHDR and CDR2 SFDVKD. Profiled with immunoSEQ multiplex PCR; TCRdb holds only in-frame clones, not every one. The table lists 300,000 to 450,000 clones, 87% of them singletons. Sample: PBMCs or T cells enriched from blood (not recorded which). The rearrangement uses TRBV24-1 and TRBJ2-5; TRBD2 is a possible D gene (6 bases). This clonotype was sampled from a woman aged 25 to 45 who had recovered from COVID-19. CDR3 coding DNA: TGTGCCACCAGTGACCCGTGGGCGGGGATCAACCAAGAGACCCAGTACTTC. This sequence encodes CATSDPWAGINQETQYF.